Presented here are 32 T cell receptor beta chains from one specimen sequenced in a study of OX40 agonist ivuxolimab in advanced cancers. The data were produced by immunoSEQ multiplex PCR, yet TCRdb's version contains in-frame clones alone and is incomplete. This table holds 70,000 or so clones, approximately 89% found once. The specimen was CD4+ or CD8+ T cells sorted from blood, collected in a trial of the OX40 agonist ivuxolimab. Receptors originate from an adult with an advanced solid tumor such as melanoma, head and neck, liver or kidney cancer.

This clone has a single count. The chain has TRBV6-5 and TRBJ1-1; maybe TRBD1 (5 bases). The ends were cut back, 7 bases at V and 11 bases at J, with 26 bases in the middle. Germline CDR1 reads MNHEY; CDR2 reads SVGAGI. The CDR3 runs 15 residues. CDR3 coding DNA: TGTGCCAGCACCCCGGCGGAAAGGTTGGGACTACGGGCTTTCTTT. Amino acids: CASTPAERLGLRAFF.

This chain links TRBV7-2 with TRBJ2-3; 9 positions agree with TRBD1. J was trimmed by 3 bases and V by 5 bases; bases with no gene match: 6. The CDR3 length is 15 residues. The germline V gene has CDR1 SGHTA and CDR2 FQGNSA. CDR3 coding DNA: TGTGCCAGCAGCGACCGGGACAGGGCTACAGATACGCAGTATTTT. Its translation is CASSDRDRATDTQYF.

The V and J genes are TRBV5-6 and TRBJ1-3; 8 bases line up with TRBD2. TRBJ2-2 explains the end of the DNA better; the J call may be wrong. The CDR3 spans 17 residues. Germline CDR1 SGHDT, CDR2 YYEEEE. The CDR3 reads CASSLAGGLVLTGELFF. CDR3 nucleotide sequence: TGTGCCAGCAGCTTGGCCGGGGGACTAGTTTTGACCGGGGAGCTGTTTTTT.

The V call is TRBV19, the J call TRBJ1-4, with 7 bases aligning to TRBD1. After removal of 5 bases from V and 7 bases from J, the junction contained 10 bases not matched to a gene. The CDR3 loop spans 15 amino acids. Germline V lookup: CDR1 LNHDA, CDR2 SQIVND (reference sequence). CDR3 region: CASSLGDRVFEKLFF. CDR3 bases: TGTGCCAGTAGTCTCGGGGACAGAGTTTTTGAAAAACTGTTTTTT.

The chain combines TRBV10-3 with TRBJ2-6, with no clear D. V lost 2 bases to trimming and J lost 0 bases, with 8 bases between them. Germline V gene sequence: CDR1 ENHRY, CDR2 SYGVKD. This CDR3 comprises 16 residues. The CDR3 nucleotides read TGTGCCATCAGTGAGAGAAGTAGCTCTGGGGCCAACGTCCTGACTTTC. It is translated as CAISERSSSGANVLTF.

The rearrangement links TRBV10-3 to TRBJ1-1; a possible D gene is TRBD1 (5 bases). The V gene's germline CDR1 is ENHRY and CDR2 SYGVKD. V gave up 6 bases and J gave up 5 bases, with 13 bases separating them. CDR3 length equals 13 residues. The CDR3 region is CAIRNQGGTEAFF. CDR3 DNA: TGTGCCATCAGAAATCAGGGTGGGACTGAAGCTTTCTTT.

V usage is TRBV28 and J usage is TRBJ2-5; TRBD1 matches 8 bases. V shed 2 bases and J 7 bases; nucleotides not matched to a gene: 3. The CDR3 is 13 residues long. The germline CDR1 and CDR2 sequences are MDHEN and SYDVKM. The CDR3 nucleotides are TGTGCCAGCAGTTTAGGGCAGGGGGCGACCCAGTACTTC. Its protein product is CASSLGQGATQYF.

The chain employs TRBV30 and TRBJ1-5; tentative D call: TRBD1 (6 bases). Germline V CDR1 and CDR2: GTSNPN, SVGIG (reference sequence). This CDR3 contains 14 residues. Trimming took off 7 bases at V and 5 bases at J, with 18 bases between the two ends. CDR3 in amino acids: CASSEGQIDQPQHF. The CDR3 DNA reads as TGTGCCTCAAGTGAGGGACAAATCGATCAGCCCCAGCATTTT.

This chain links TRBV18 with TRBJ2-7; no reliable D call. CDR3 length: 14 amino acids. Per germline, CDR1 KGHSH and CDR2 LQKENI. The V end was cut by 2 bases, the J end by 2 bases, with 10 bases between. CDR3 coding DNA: TGTGCCAGCTCACCAAGCGCCCTAACCTACGAGCAGTACTTC. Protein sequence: CASSPSALTYEQYF. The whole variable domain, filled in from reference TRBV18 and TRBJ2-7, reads NAGVMQNPRHLVRRRGQEARLRCSPMKGHSHVYWYRQLPEEGLKFMVYLQKENIIDESGMPKERFSAEFPKEGPSILRIQQVVRGDSAAYFCASSPSALTYEQYFGPGTRLTVT.

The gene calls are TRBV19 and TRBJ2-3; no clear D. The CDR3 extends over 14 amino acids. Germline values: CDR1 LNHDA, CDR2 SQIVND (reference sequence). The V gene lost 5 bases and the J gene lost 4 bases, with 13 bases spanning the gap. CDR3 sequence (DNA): TGTGCCAGTAGTCCCGGACCTATAGCAGATACGCAGTATTTT. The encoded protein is CASSPGPIADTQYF.

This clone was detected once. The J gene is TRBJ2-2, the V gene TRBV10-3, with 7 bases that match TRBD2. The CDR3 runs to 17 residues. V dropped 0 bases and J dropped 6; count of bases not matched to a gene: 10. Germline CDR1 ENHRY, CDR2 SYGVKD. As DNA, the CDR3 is TGTGCCATCAGTGAGTCAACTAGGCAGGGAGGGGCCGGGGAGCTGTTTTTT. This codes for CAISESTRQGGAGELFF.

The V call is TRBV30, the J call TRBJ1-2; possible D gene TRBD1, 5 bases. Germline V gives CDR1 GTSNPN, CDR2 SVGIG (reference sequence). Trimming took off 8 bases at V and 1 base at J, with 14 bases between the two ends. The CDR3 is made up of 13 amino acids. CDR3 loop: CARLWGDNYGYTF. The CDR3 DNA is TGTGCCCGGCTCTGGGGGGATAACTATGGCTACACCTTC.

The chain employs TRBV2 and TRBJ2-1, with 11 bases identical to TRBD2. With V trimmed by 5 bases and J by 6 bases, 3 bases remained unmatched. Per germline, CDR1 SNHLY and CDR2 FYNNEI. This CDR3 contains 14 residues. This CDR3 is CASSILAGANEQFF. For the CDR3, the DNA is TGTGCCAGCAGTATACTAGCGGGAGCCAATGAGCAGTTCTTC.

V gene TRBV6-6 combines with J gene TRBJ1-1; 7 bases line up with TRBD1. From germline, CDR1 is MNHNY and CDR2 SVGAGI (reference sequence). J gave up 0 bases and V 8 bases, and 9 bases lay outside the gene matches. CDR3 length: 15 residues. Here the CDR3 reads CASRGWDSLNTEAFF. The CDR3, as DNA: TGTGCCAGCCGGGGATGGGACAGTCTGAACACTGAAGCTTTCTTT.

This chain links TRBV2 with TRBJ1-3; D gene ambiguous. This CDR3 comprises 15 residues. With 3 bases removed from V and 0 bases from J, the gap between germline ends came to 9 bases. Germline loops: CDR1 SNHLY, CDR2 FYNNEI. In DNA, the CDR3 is TGTGCCAGCAGTGAGGAACACTTCTCTGGAAACACCATATATTTT. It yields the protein CASSEEHFSGNTIYF.

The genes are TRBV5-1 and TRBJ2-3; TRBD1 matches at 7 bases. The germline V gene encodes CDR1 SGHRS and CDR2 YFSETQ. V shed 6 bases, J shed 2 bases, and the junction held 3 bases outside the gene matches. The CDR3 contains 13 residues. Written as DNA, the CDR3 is TGCGCCAGCAACAGGGGTTCCACAGATACGCAGTATTTT. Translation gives CASNRGSTDTQYF.

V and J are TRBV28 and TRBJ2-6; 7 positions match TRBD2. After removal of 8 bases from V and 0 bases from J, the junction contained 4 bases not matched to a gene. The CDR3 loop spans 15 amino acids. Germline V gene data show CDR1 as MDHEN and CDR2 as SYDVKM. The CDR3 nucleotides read TGTGCCAGCGGGGAGGGGACCTCTGGGGCCAACGTCCTGACTTTC. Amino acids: CASGEGTSGANVLTF.

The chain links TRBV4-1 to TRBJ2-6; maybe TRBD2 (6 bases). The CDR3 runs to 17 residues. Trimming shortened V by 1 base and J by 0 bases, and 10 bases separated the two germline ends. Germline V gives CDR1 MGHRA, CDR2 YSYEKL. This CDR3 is CASSQGGSGSGANVLTF. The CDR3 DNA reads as TGCGCCAGCAGCCAAGGGGGTAGCGGCTCTGGGGCCAACGTCCTGACTTTC.

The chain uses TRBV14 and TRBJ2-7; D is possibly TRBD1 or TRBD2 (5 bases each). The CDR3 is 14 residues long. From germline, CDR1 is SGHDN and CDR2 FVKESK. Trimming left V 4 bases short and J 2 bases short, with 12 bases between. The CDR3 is CASSPRDGTYEQYF. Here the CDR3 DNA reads TGTGCCAGCAGCCCCCGGGACGGGACCTACGAGCAGTACTTC.

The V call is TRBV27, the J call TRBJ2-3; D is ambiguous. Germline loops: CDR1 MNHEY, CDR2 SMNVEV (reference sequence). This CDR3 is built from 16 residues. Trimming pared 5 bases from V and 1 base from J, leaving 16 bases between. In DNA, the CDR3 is TGTGCCAGCAGTCAATCTCCCAATCGGGGCACAGATACGCAGTATTTT. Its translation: CASSQSPNRGTDTQYF.

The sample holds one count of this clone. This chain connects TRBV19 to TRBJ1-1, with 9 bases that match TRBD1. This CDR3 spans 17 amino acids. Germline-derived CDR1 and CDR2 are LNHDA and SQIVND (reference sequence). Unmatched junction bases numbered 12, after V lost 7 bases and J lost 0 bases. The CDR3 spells CASIDFGQGRVNTEAFF. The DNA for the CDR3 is TGTGCCAGTATTGACTTTGGACAGGGGAGAGTGAACACTGAAGCTTTCTTT.

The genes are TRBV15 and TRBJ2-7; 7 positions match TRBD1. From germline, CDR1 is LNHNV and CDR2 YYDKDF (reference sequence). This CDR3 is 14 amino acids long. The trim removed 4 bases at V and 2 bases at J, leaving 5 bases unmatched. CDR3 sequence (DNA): TGTGCCACCAGCAAAGACAGGGCCACCTACGAGCAGTACTTC. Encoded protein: CATSKDRATYEQYF. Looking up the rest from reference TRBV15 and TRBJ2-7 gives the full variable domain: DAMVIQNPRYQVTQFGKPVTLSCSQTLNHNVMYWYQQKSSQAPKLLFHYYDKDFNNEADTPDNFQSRRPNTSFCFLDIRSPGLGDTAMYLCATSKDRATYEQYFGPGTRLTVT.

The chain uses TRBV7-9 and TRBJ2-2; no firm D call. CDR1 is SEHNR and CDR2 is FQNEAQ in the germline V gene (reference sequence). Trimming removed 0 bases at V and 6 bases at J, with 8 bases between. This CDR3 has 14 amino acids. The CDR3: CASSLAENSGELFF. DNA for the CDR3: TGTGCCAGCAGCTTAGCGGAAAATTCCGGGGAGCTGTTTTTT.

The CDR3 sequence is CASSPYGSYNEQFF. The CDR3 nucleotides read TGTGCCAGCAGTCCCTATGGCTCCTACAATGAGCAGTTCTTC. The gene calls are TRBV27 and TRBJ2-1; D gene ambiguous. Between the trimmed V and J ends, which lost 5 bases and 0 bases, there was a span of 8 bases. This CDR3 has 14 residues. Germline loops: CDR1 MNHEY, CDR2 SMNVEV (reference sequence).

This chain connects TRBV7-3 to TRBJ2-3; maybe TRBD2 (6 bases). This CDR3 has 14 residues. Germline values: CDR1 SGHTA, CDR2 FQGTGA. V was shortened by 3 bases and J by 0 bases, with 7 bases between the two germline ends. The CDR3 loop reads CASSLTRSTDTQYF. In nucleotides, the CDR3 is TGTGCCAGCAGCTTGACTAGAAGCACAGATACGCAGTATTTT.

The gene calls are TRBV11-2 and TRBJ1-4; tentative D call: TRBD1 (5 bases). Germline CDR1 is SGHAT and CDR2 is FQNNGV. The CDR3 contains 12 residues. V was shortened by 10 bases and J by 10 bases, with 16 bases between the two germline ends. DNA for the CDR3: TGTGCCACCAAGACCCAGGGTGGAAAACTGTTTTTT. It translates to CATKTQGGKLFF.

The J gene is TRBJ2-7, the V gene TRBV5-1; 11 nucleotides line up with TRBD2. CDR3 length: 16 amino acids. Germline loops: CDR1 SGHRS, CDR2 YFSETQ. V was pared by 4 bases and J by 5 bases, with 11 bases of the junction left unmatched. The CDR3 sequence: CASSAGSLAGANEQYF. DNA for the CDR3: TGCGCCAGCAGCGCGGGATCACTAGCGGGAGCCAACGAGCAGTACTTC.

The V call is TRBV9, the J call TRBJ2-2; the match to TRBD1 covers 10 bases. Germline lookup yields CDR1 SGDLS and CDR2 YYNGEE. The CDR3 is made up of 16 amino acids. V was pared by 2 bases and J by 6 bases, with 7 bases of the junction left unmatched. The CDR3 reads CASSVRDRGSAGELFF. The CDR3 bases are TGTGCCAGCAGCGTCCGGGACAGGGGTTCGGCCGGGGAGCTGTTTTTT.

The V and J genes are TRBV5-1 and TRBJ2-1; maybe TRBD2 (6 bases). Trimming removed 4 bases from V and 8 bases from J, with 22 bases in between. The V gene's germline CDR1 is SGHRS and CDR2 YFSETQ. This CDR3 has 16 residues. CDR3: CASSAGLLPIFDEQFF. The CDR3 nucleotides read TGCGCCAGCAGCGCCGGACTACTCCCTATCTTTGATGAGCAGTTCTTC.

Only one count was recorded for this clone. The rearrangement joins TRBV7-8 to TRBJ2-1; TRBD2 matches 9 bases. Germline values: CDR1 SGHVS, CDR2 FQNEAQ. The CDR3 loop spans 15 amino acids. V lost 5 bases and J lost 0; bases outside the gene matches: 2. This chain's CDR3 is CASSGSGSSYNEQFF. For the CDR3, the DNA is TGTGCCAGCAGCGGTAGCGGGAGCTCCTACAATGAGCAGTTCTTC.

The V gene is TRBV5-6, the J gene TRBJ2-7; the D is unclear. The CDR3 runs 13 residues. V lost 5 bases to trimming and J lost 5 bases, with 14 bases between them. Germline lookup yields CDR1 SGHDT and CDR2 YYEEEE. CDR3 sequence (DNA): TGTGCCAGCAGACATATATGGTCAGACGAGCAGTACTTC. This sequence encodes CASRHIWSDEQYF.

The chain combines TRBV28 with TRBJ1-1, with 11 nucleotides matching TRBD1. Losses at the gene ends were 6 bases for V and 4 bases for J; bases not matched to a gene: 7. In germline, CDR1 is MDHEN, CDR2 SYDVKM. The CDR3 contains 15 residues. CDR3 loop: CASRADRGLFTEAFF. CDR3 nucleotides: TGTGCCAGCAGGGCGGACAGGGGGCTTTTCACTGAAGCTTTCTTT. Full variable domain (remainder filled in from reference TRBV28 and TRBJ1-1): DVKVTQSSRYLVKRTGEKVFLECVQDMDHENMFWYRQDPGLGLRLIYFSYDVKMKEKGDIPEGYSVSREKKERFSLILESASTNQTSMYLCASRADRGLFTEAFFGQGTRLTVV.